This T cell receptor (beta chain) was captured in a study of cytotoxic CD8 clonotypes in ibrutinib-treated CLL. The wider study: Among the patients, over 9 presented as relapsed/refractory and roughly 14 as treatment-naive; around 17 showed unmutated IGHV. Partial responses numbered about 25 and complete responses 2; after a median around 68 months, about 15 stayed remitted and around 12 progressed. Among the samples, the mean was about 250,000 productive templates and 85,000 to 100,000 productive rearrangements.

This table comes from immunoSEQ multiplex PCR, and its TCRdb copy is limited to in-frame clones, with some not included. The sample carries 20,000 to 30,000 clones, approximately 71% recorded once. This clone showed up just a few times. Here the sequenced sample was PBMCs, taken after 12 months of ibrutinib treatment. The receptor's source is a human donor with chronic lymphocytic leukemia.

DNA of the CDR3: TGTGCCAGCAGCTTGGATCTGGGGGGTTATTCCTACGAGCAGTACTTC. This sequence encodes CASSLDLGGYSYEQYF. This chain connects TRBV5-4 to TRBJ2-7; a weak D match, TRBD2 (6 bases). Trimming took 0 bases from V and 1 from J, leaving 14 bases between them. The CDR3 is 16 residues long. Germline V gene sequence: CDR1 SGHNT, CDR2 YYREEE (reference sequence).